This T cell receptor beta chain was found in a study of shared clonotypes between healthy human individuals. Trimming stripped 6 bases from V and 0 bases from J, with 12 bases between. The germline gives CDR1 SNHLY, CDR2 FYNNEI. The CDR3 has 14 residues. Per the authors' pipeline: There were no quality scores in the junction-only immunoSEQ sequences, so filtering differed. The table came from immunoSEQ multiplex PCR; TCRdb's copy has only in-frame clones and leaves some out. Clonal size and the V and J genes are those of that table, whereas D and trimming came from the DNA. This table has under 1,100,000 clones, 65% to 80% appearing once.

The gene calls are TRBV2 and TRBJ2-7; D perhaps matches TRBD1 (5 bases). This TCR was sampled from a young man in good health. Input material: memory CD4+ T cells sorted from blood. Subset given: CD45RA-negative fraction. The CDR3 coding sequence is TGTGCCAGCAGCCGACAGTACCTCTCCTACGAGCAGTACTTC. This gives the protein CASSRQYLSYEQYF.